A selection of T cell receptor beta chains follows, all from one sample in a study of T-cell memory formation after mild COVID-19. Each CDR3 protein gets one entry after TCRdb re-called the 5' RACE reads with MiXCR. The sample shows about 260,000 distinct CDR3 sequences, 15% to 20% of them seen only once. The sample consisted of PBMCs or a T cell subset sorted from them (not recorded which). The receptors here all came from a man younger than 30 who had mild COVID-19 (a few samples of this study predate the infection). Cell type and time point are not known. Both conserved end residues are part of each CDR3. D genes are given only for firm matches. Some rows mark clone size as missing; the rest say once, few, many or name a class of expanded clone.

CDR3 protein | CDR3 DNA | D gene | J gene | V gene | clone size
CASSQDWRAGGQPQHF | TGTGCCAGCAGCCAAGATTGGCGGGCAGGGGGTCAGCCCCAGCATTTT | TRBD1 | TRBJ1-5 | TRBV4-2 | -
CASSVTGAATQYF | TGTGCCAGCAGCGTAACAGGGGCGGCTACGCAGTATTTT | TRBD1 | TRBJ2-3 | TRBV9 | few
CASSFWGYGYTF | TGTGCCAGCAGTTTCTGGGGTTATGGCTACACCTTC | - | TRBJ1-2 | TRBV12-3/TRBV12-4 | -
CASSPLGQGSTGELFF | TGTGCCAGCAGTCCTTTGGGACAGGGGTCCACCGGGGAGCTGTTTTTT | TRBD1 | TRBJ2-2 | TRBV7-9 | few
CASSGGGVWETQYF | TGTGCCAGCAGTGGCGGGGGTGTATGGGAGACCCAGTACTTC | TRBD2 | TRBJ2-5 | TRBV6-5 | -
CASSLGLAGRYEQYF | TGTGCCAGCAGTTTGGGGCTAGCGGGGAGATACGAGCAGTACTTC | TRBD2 | TRBJ2-7 | TRBV12-3/TRBV12-4 | -
CASSKFSGGSTGELFF | TGTGCCAGCAGTAAATTTAGCGGGGGGTCCACCGGGGAGCTGTTTTTT | TRBD2 | TRBJ2-2 | TRBV7-2 | few
CASSGVSDSPLHF | TGTGCCAGCTCAGGGGTTAGCGATTCACCCCTCCACTTT | - | TRBJ1-6 | TRBV18 | few
CASTPTSLAEAFF | TGTGCCAGTACCCCAACCAGTCTCGCTGAAGCTTTCTTT | - | TRBJ1-1 | TRBV7-9 | -
CASNDNRLNQPQHF | TGTGCCAGCAATGATAACAGGTTAAATCAGCCCCAGCATTTT | - | TRBJ1-5 | TRBV28 | -
CASSGGQGKNGYTF | TGTGCCAGCAGCGGGGGCCAGGGTAAAAATGGCTACACCTTC | - | TRBJ1-2 | TRBV9 | many
CASSLWTGRVSTEAFF | TGTGCCAGCAGCTTATGGACAGGGCGGGTGAGCACTGAAGCTTTCTTT | TRBD1 | TRBJ1-1 | TRBV7-2 | -
CASSQMGNSPLHF | TGCGCCAGCAGCCAGATGGGGAATTCACCCCTCCACTTT | - | TRBJ1-6 | TRBV5-1 | -
CSVLHLNTEAFF | TGCAGCGTTTTACACCTGAACACTGAAGCTTTCTTT | - | TRBJ1-1 | TRBV29-1 | -
CASSLNGGLTEKLFF | TGTGCCAGCAGCTTAAATGGGGGCTTGACTGAAAAACTGTTTTTT | - | TRBJ1-4 | TRBV7-3 | few
CASSFGGSQNIQYF | TGTGCCAGCAGTTTCGGGGGTTCCCAAAACATTCAGTACTTC | - | TRBJ2-4 | TRBV28 | -
CASSQALVAEQFF | TGCGCCAGCAGCCAAGCGCTGGTTGCCGAGCAGTTCTTC | - | TRBJ2-1 | TRBV4-3 | few
CASSEDRVVTEAFF | TGTGCCAGCAGCGAGGACAGGGTCGTCACTGAAGCTTTCTTT | TRBD1 | TRBJ1-1 | TRBV7-9 | -